The rows below give T cell receptor beta chains drawn from one sample of a study of TIL therapy for anti-PD-1-resistant metastatic lung cancer. Libraries were prepared by immunoSEQ multiplex PCR; TCRdb keeps only in-frame clonotypes and omits some of them. The sample shows approximately 16,000 clones, 70% to 80% of them seen only once. This specimen consisted of blood, obtained at baseline. The receptors were gathered from a person aged 25-80 years with non-small cell lung cancer. The CDR3 runs from the conserved cysteine through the conserved F or W. A D gene is named only where the DNA matches it firmly. Clone size is stated in some rows and not others, as once, few, many or a class when expanded.

v_gene: TRBV7-8; d_gene: -; abundance: -; j_gene: TRBJ2-1; CDR3aa: CASSLDKYNEQFF; CDR3nt: TGTGCCAGCAGCTTAGACAAATACAATGAGCAGTTCTTC
v_gene: TRBV11-2; d_gene: -; abundance: -; j_gene: TRBJ2-1; CDR3aa: CASARDVSSYNEQFF; CDR3nt: TGTGCCAGCGCCCGAGACGTGAGCTCCTACAATGAGCAGTTCTTC
v_gene: TRBV7-9; d_gene: -; abundance: -; j_gene: TRBJ2-1; CDR3aa: CASSPPPGLSYNEQFF; CDR3nt: TGTGCCAGCAGCCCGCCACCGGGACTTTCCTACAATGAGCAGTTCTTC
v_gene: TRBV30; d_gene: TRBD1; abundance: -; j_gene: TRBJ1-6; CDR3aa: CAWDGGTVQNSPLHF; CDR3nt: TGTGCCTGGGACGGAGGGACAGTGCAAAATTCACCCCTCCACTTT
v_gene: TRBV2; d_gene: -; abundance: -; j_gene: TRBJ1-2; CDR3aa: CASSVYWTHYGYTF; CDR3nt: TGTGCCAGCAGTGTTTATTGGACTCACTATGGCTACACCTTC
v_gene: TRBV4-2; d_gene: -; abundance: -; j_gene: TRBJ2-2; CDR3aa: CASTRQKGTGELFF; CDR3nt: TGTGCCAGCACCCGCCAGAAAGGAACCGGGGAGCTGTTTTTT
v_gene: TRBV18; d_gene: -; abundance: -; j_gene: TRBJ1-3; CDR3aa: CASSPSNSGNTIYF; CDR3nt: TGTGCCAGCTCACCATCGAACTCTGGAAACACCATATATTTT
v_gene: TRBV6-5; d_gene: -; abundance: -; j_gene: TRBJ2-7; CDR3aa: CASSYDRTQLAYEQYF; CDR3nt: TGTGCCAGCAGTTACGATAGGACGCAGTTGGCCTACGAGCAGTACTTC
v_gene: TRBV9; d_gene: -; abundance: once; j_gene: TRBJ1-1; CDR3aa: CASSGGDSNTEAFF; CDR3nt: TGTGCCAGCAGCGGGGGGGATTCGAACACTGAAGCTTTCTTT
v_gene: TRBV6-5; d_gene: -; abundance: -; j_gene: TRBJ1-4; CDR3aa: CASRKNRVGEKLFF; CDR3nt: TGTGCCAGCAGGAAAAACAGGGTAGGGGAAAAACTGTTTTTT
v_gene: TRBV6-1; d_gene: TRBD1; abundance: -; j_gene: TRBJ1-2; CDR3aa: CASNLDRVRNGYTF; CDR3nt: TGTGCCAGCAACCTCGACAGGGTACGAAATGGCTACACCTTC
v_gene: TRBV7-2; d_gene: -; abundance: once; j_gene: TRBJ2-5; CDR3aa: CASSLWAEETQYF; CDR3nt: TGTGCCAGCAGCTTATGGGCAGAAGAGACCCAGTACTTC
v_gene: TRBV21-1; d_gene: -; abundance: -; j_gene: TRBJ2-5; CDR3aa: CASSKDGPWIQETQYF; CDR3nt: TGTGCCAGCAGCAAAGACGGTCCCTGGATACAAGAGACCCAGTACTTC
v_gene: TRBV30; d_gene: -; abundance: -; j_gene: TRBJ2-7; CDR3aa: CAWSVSYEQYF; CDR3nt: TGTGCCTGGAGTGTAAGTTACGAGCAGTACTTC
v_gene: TRBV9; d_gene: -; abundance: -; j_gene: TRBJ2-3; CDR3aa: CASSPGWDTQYF; CDR3nt: TGTGCCAGCAGTCCGGGGTGGGATACGCAGTATTTT
v_gene: TRBV27; d_gene: -; abundance: -; j_gene: TRBJ2-2; CDR3aa: CASSFNTLANTGELFF; CDR3nt: TGTGCCAGCAGTTTCAATACACTAGCGAACACCGGGGAGCTGTTTTTT
v_gene: TRBV10-2; d_gene: TRBD1; abundance: -; j_gene: TRBJ2-5; CDR3aa: CASSEPDRGRVGETQYF; CDR3nt: TGCGCCAGCAGTGAACCAGACAGGGGCAGGGTAGGGGAGACCCAGTACTTC
v_gene: TRBV27; d_gene: -; abundance: -; j_gene: TRBJ2-6; CDR3aa: CASSLQGTAGVLTF; CDR3nt: TGTGCCAGCAGTTTACAAGGGACCGCCGGCGTCCTGACTTTC
v_gene: TRBV5-1; d_gene: -; abundance: -; j_gene: TRBJ2-7; CDR3aa: CASSPAGAGSYEQYF; CDR3nt: TGCGCCAGCAGCCCGGCGGGGGCAGGATCCTACGAGCAGTACTTC
v_gene: TRBV19; d_gene: TRBD2; abundance: -; j_gene: TRBJ2-1; CDR3aa: CASSIRASGDHNEQFF; CDR3nt: TGTGCCAGTAGTATAAGAGCTAGCGGGGACCACAATGAGCAGTTCTTC
v_gene: TRBV7-2; d_gene: TRBD1; abundance: -; j_gene: TRBJ1-2; CDR3aa: CASSPQSPGQRPNGYTF; CDR3nt: TGTGCCAGCAGCCCCCAGTCCCCGGGACAGCGCCCTAATGGCTACACCTTC
v_gene: TRBV9; d_gene: -; abundance: -; j_gene: TRBJ1-2; CDR3aa: CASSGMPGLTLYGYTF; CDR3nt: TGTGCCAGCAGCGGAATGCCGGGACTAACCCTCTATGGCTACACCTTC
v_gene: TRBV7-3; d_gene: TRBD1; abundance: -; j_gene: TRBJ2-7; CDR3aa: CASSLTGVSYEQYF; CDR3nt: TGTGCCAGCAGCTTGACAGGGGTCTCCTACGAGCAGTACTTC
v_gene: TRBV5-1; d_gene: TRBD1; abundance: -; j_gene: TRBJ1-3; CDR3aa: CASSRDRSSGNTIYF; CDR3nt: TGCGCCAGCAGCCGGGACAGGAGCTCTGGAAACACCATATATTTT
v_gene: TRBV5-1; d_gene: TRBD1; abundance: few; j_gene: TRBJ2-2; CDR3aa: CASSPRTGSAGELFF; CDR3nt: TGCGCCAGCAGCCCTCGGACAGGGTCAGCCGGGGAGCTGTTTTTT
v_gene: TRBV12-5; d_gene: -; abundance: -; j_gene: TRBJ1-1; CDR3aa: CASGLFLRGLGGMNTEAFF; CDR3nt: TGTGCTAGTGGTTTGTTCCTCAGGGGTTTGGGGGGGATGAACACTGAAGCTTTCTTT
v_gene: TRBV4-1; d_gene: -; abundance: -; j_gene: TRBJ1-2; CDR3aa: CASSQDETGSYGYTF; CDR3nt: TGCGCCAGCAGCCAAGATGAGACAGGAAGCTATGGCTACACCTTC
v_gene: TRBV5-1; d_gene: -; abundance: -; j_gene: TRBJ2-1; CDR3aa: CASSLGGINNEQFF; CDR3nt: TGCGCCAGCAGCTTAGGCGGGATCAACAATGAGCAGTTCTTC
v_gene: TRBV27; d_gene: -; abundance: -; j_gene: TRBJ2-7; CDR3aa: CASSLSGRGYEQYF; CDR3nt: TGTGCCAGCAGTTTATCTGGCCGAGGCTACGAGCAGTACTTC
v_gene: TRBV30; d_gene: -; abundance: -; j_gene: TRBJ2-7; CDR3aa: CAWDPTVLGGEQYF; CDR3nt: TGTGCCTGGGATCCGACGGTTTTGGGAGGCGAGCAGTACTTC
v_gene: TRBV7-2; d_gene: -; abundance: -; j_gene: TRBJ2-7; CDR3aa: CASSAGRSPGEQYF; CDR3nt: TGTGCCAGCAGCGCGGGTAGGTCTCCGGGGGAGCAGTACTTC
v_gene: TRBV7-5; d_gene: -; abundance: -; j_gene: TRBJ1-6; CDR3aa: CVRSLILDRESSYNSPLHF; CDR3nt: TGTGTCAGAAGCTTAATCCTGGACAGGGAGAGCTCCTATAATTCACCCCTCCACTTT
v_gene: TRBV4-3; d_gene: -; abundance: -; j_gene: TRBJ1-3; CDR3aa: CASSQAVPGSGNTIYF; CDR3nt: TGCGCCAGCAGCCAAGCGGTGCCAGGCTCTGGAAACACCATATATTTT
v_gene: TRBV30; d_gene: TRBD1; abundance: few; j_gene: TRBJ2-7; CDR3aa: CAWSPRDRGQYF; CDR3nt: TGTGCCTGGAGTCCTAGAGACAGGGGGCAGTACTTC
v_gene: TRBV9; d_gene: -; abundance: few; j_gene: TRBJ1-5; CDR3aa: CASSAEGRGGTQHF; CDR3nt: TGTGCCAGCAGCGCCGAGGGACGGGGAGGGACCCAGCATTTT
v_gene: TRBV29-1; d_gene: TRBD2; abundance: -; j_gene: TRBJ2-1; CDR3aa: CSVPLLAGPNEQFF; CDR3nt: TGCAGCGTGCCGCTACTAGCGGGGCCGAATGAGCAGTTCTTC